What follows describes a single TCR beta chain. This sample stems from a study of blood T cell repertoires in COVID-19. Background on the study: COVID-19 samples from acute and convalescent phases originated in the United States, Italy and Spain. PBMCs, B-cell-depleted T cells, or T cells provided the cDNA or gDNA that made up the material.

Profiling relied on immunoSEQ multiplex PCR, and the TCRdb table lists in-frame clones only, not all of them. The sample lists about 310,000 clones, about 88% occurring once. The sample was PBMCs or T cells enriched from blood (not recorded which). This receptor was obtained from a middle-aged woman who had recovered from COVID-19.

The CDR3 is CASSQGSDSNQPQHF. DNA of the CDR3: TGTGCCAGCAGCCAAGGTTCAGATAGCAATCAGCCCCAGCATTTT. The J gene is TRBJ1-5, the V gene TRBV3-1 (or the pseudogene TRBV3-2); the D is unclear. From germline, CDR1 is LGHDT and CDR2 YNNKEL (reference sequence). Trimming stripped 1 base from V and 0 bases from J, with 7 bases between. The CDR3 spans 15 residues.